This T cell receptor (beta chain) was sequenced for a study of blood T cell repertoires in COVID-19. Turning to the study itself: The origin of the acute and convalescent COVID-19 samples was the United States, Italy and Spain.

Original processing methods: Reference gene primer amplification in the assay estimated nucleated cell counts. Libraries were prepared by immunoSEQ multiplex PCR; TCRdb keeps only in-frame clonotypes and omits some of them. The V and J calls and clone size were taken over from that table, and D and trimming were inferred from the DNA. Of 100,000 to 120,000 clones listed, approximately 83% are singletons. The V and J ends lost 1 base and 3 bases, in that order; junction bases with no gene match: 5. The CDR3 length is 15 residues. CDR1 and CDR2 from the germline V gene are SGHVS and FQNEAQ. This TCR derives from a woman in her 70s with acute or convalescent COVID-19. Material for sequencing was peripheral blood. This chain links TRBV7-8 with TRBJ2-7; 8 nucleotides align to TRBD2. CDR3 region: CASSLEPGGVYEQYF. The CDR3 DNA reads as TGTGCCAGCAGCTTAGAGCCGGGAGGGGTCTACGAGCAGTACTTC.